These T cell receptor beta chains were read from a single sample in a study of OX40 agonist ivuxolimab in advanced cancers. Produced via immunoSEQ multiplex PCR; TCRdb's table is partial and in-frame only. Of 65,000 to 80,000 clones in the sample, approximately 81% were seen once. Sample: CD4+ or CD8+ T cells sorted from blood, taken in a trial of the OX40 agonist ivuxolimab. The receptors were sampled from an adult with an advanced solid tumor such as melanoma, head and neck, liver or kidney cancer. Both conserved end residues are part of each CDR3. D genes are given only for firm matches. Not all rows give a size; the values are once, few, many and, for expanded clones, a class.

D	V	J	size	CDR3	DNA
TRBD1	TRBV6-6	TRBJ1-4	-	CASSPGQGNEKLFF	TGTGCCAGCAGCCCGGGACAGGGAAATGAAAAACTGTTTTTT
-	TRBV18	TRBJ1-5	-	CASSPLGYSNQPQHF	TGTGCCAGCTCACCCCTGGGGTATAGCAATCAGCCCCAGCATTTT
-	TRBV5-1	TRBJ2-7	-	CASGSGTEYEQYF	TGCGCCAGCGGTTCCGGGACCGAATACGAGCAGTACTTC
-	TRBV27	TRBJ1-1	-	CASSLMGVSEAFF	TGTGCCAGCAGTTTGATGGGAGTCTCTGAAGCTTTCTTT
-	TRBV6-6	TRBJ2-7	-	CASSYQGYEQYF	TGTGCCAGCAGTTATCAGGGGTACGAGCAGTACTTC
TRBD2	TRBV5-1	TRBJ2-3	-	CASRLAGSTDTQYF	TGCGCCAGCAGACTAGCGGGGAGCACAGATACGCAGTATTTT
-	TRBV19	TRBJ1-5	-	CASNSNQPQHF	TGTGCCAGTAATAGCAATCAGCCCCAGCATTTT
TRBD1	TRBV6-6	TRBJ2-7	once	CASSRDRGAYEQYF	TGTGCCAGCAGCAGGGACAGGGGGGCCTACGAGCAGTACTTC
-	TRBV6-1	TRBJ1-6	-	CASSEVPKGYSPLHF	TGTGCCAGCAGTGAAGTGCCGAAGGGCTATTCACCCCTCCACTTT
-	TRBV7-9	TRBJ1-2	-	CASSLIDNYGYTF	TGTGCCAGCAGCTTAATCGACAACTATGGCTACACCTTC
-	TRBV9	TRBJ2-2	-	CASSVDGRADTGELFF	TGTGCCAGCAGCGTAGATGGCAGGGCGGACACCGGGGAGCTGTTTTTT
-	TRBV10-1	TRBJ1-2	-	CASSEDRSYGYTF	TGCGCCAGCAGTGAGGATAGATCCTATGGCTACACCTTC
-	TRBV19	TRBJ2-2	-	CASSRGRALPGELFF	TGTGCCAGTAGTAGGGGCAGGGCGCTTCCCGGGGAGCTGTTTTTT
-	TRBV5-1	TRBJ2-3	-	CASKQGTSTDTQYF	TGCGCCAGCAAACAGGGGACTAGCACAGATACGCAGTATTTT
-	TRBV7-9	TRBJ1-1	once	CASSRRGSGTEAFF	TGTGCCAGCAGCCGCCGGGGGTCGGGCACTGAAGCTTTCTTT
TRBD1	TRBV7-6	TRBJ1-4	once	CASSSGTGEKLFF	TGTGCCAGCAGCTCGGGGACAGGGGAAAAACTGTTTTTT
-	TRBV4-1	TRBJ2-7	-	CASSQAPRGNYEQYF	TGCGCCAGCAGCCAGGCCCCGAGGGGGAACTACGAGCAGTACTTC
TRBD1	TRBV7-2	TRBJ1-4	-	CASSLVPGQGGEKLFF	TGTGCCAGCAGCTTAGTTCCCGGACAGGGGGGTGAAAAACTGTTTTTT
-	TRBV7-3	TRBJ2-5	-	CASSLTQAWWETQYF	TGTGCCAGCAGCTTAACCCAGGCATGGTGGGAGACCCAGTACTTC
-	TRBV19	TRBJ1-4	-	CASSIQISNEKLFF	TGTGCCAGTAGTATACAGATCTCGAATGAAAAACTGTTTTTT
TRBD1	TRBV5-1	TRBJ2-2	-	CASSSGQAPPGELFF	TGCGCCAGCAGCTCGGGACAGGCCCCTCCCGGGGAGCTGTTTTTT
TRBD1	TRBV7-8	TRBJ1-2	-	CASSSDRGRGYGYTF	TGTGCCAGCAGCTCAGACAGGGGGCGCGGCTATGGCTACACCTTC
TRBD1	TRBV5-4	TRBJ1-1	-	CASSTGQGNTEAFF	TGTGCCAGCAGCACGGGACAGGGAAACACTGAAGCTTTCTTT
-	TRBV18	TRBJ1-1	once	CASSGGLDTEAFF	TGTGCCAGCTCAGGGGGCCTGGACACTGAAGCTTTCTTT
TRBD1	TRBV18	TRBJ1-1	-	CASSALRTGRNTEAFF	TGTGCCAGCTCGGCCCTCCGGACAGGGAGGAACACTGAAGCTTTCTTT
-	TRBV5-1	TRBJ1-1	-	CASSLASGGRQTVGLNTEAFF	TGCGCCAGCAGCTTGGCCTCCGGGGGTAGGCAGACAGTGGGCTTGAACACTGAAGCTTTCTTT
-	TRBV2	TRBJ2-2	-	CASNSLGNTGELFF	TGTGCCAGCAATAGTCTGGGAAACACCGGGGAGCTGTTTTTT
-	TRBV5-1	TRBJ2-1	-	CASSLAQQFNEQFF	TGCGCCAGCAGCTTGGCCCAACAGTTCAATGAGCAGTTCTTC
TRBD1	TRBV6-1	TRBJ1-4	-	CASSEVWDRNEKLFF	TGTGCCAGCAGTGAAGTTTGGGACAGGAATGAAAAACTGTTTTTT
-	TRBV19	TRBJ2-7	-	CASSIGGSSYEQYF	TGTGCCAGTAGTATTGGGGGGTCCTCCTACGAGCAGTACTTC
-	TRBV9	TRBJ2-7	-	CASSRVPLNEQYF	TGTGCCAGCAGCCGTGTGCCTCTTAACGAGCAGTACTTC
-	TRBV27	TRBJ2-1	-	CASSSPVRTRRGNNEQFF	TGTGCCAGCAGTTCCCCCGTGAGGACACGCAGGGGAAACAATGAGCAGTTCTTC
TRBD2	TRBV5-5	TRBJ2-5	-	CASSLGLAETYLQETQYF	TGTGCCAGCAGCTTGGGACTAGCGGAGACTTACCTCCAAGAGACCCAGTACTTC
-	TRBV7-9	TRBJ2-7	-	CASSFRQGGMGEQYF	TGTGCCAGCAGCTTTAGACAGGGAGGTATGGGCGAGCAGTACTTC